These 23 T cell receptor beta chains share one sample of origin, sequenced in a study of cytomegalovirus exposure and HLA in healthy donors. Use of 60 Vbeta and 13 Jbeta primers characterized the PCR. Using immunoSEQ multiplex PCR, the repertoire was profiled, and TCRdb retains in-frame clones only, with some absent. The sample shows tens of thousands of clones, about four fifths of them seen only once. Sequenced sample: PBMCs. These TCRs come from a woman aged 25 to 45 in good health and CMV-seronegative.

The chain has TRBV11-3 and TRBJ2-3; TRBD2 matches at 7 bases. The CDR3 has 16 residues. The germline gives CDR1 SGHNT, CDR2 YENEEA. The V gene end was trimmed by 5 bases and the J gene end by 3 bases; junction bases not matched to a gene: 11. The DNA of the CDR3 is TGTGCCAGCAGCCGTTACGGGGGGACGGGTACAGATACGCAGTATTTT. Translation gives CASSRYGGTGTDTQYF.

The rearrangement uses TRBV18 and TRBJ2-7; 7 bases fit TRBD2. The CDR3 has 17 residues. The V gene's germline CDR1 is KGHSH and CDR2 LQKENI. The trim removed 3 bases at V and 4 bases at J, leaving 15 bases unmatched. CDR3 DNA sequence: TGTGCCAGCTCACCTTTGCCTCCCCGGGACTACATGTACGAGCAGTACTTC. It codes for CASSPLPPRDYMYEQYF.

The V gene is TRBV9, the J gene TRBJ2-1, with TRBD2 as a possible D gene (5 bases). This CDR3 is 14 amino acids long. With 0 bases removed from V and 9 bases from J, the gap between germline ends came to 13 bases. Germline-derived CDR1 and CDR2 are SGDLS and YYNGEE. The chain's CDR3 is CASSVGAGLGEQFF. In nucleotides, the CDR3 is TGTGCCAGCAGCGTAGGGGCGGGTTTGGGTGAGCAGTTCTTC. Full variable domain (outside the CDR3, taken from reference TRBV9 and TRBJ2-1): DSGVTQTPKHLITATGQRVTLRCSPRSGDLSVYWYQQSLDQGLQFLIQYYNGEERAKGNILERFSAQQFPDLHSELNLSSLELGDSALYFCASSVGAGLGEQFFGPGTRLTVL.

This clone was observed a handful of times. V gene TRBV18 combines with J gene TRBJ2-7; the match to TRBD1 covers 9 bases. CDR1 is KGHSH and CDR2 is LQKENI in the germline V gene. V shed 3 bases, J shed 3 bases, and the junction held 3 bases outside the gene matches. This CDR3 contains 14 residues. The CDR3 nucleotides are TGTGCCAGCTCACCTCGGGACAGGGTCTACGAGCAGTACTTC. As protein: CASSPRDRVYEQYF.

In nucleotides, the CDR3 is TGTGCCAGCTCACCGCTACCGGGACAAGTTATCCCAGGTGGGGAGCTGTTTTTT. It is translated as CASSPLPGQVIPGGELFF. The V and J genes are TRBV18 and TRBJ2-2, with D tentatively TRBD1 (6 bases). The CDR3 has 18 residues. CDR1 is KGHSH, CDR2 LQKENI, per germline. Trimming stripped 3 bases from V and 8 bases from J, with 25 bases between. Based on the CDR3 plus reference TRBV18 and TRBJ2-2, the full variable domain is NAGVMQNPRHLVRRRGQEARLRCSPMKGHSHVYWYRQLPEEGLKFMVYLQKENIIDESGMPKERFSAEFPKEGPSILRIQQVVRGDSAAYFCASSPLPGQVIPGGELFFGEGSRLTVL.

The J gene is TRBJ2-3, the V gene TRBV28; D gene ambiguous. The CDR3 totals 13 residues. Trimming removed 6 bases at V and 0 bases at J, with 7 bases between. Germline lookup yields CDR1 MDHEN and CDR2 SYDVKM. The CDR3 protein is CASSPTSTDTQYF. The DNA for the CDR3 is TGTGCCAGCAGCCCGACTAGCACAGATACGCAGTATTTT.

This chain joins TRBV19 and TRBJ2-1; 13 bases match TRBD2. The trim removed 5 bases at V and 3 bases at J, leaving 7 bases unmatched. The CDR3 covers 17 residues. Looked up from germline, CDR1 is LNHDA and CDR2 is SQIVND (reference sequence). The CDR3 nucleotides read TGTGCCAGTAGTGCCCGGACTAGCGGGAGTTTCTACAATGAGCAGTTCTTC. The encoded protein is CASSARTSGSFYNEQFF.

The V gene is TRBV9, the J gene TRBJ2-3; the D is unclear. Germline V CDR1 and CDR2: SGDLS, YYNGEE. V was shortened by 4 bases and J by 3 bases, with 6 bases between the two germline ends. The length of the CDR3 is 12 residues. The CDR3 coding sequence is TGTGCCAGCAGCCTAATAACAGATACGCAGTATTTT. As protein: CASSLITDTQYF.

CDR3 residues: CASSQTGGSGEQYF. The CDR3 DNA follows: TGTGCCAGCAGCCAGACAGGGGGCTCGGGCGAGCAGTACTTC. The chain has TRBV7-3 and TRBJ2-7; 10 nucleotides align to TRBD1. The CDR3 extends over 14 amino acids. V lost 5 bases to trimming and J lost 6 bases; unmatched junction nucleotides: 7. From germline, CDR1 is SGHTA and CDR2 FQGTGA.

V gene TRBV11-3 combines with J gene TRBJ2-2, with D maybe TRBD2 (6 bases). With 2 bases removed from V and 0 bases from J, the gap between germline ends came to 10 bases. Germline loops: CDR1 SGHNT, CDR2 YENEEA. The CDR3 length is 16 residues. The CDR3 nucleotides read TGTGCCAGCAGCTTAAAGCGGGTATCGAACACCGGGGAGCTGTTTTTT. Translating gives CASSLKRVSNTGELFF.

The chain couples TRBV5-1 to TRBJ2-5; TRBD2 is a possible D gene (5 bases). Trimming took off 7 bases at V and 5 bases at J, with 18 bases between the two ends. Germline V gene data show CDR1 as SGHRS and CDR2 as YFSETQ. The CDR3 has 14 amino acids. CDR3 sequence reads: CASRRAYDRETQYF. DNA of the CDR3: TGCGCCAGCCGGCGGGCCTACGACCGGGAGACCCAGTACTTC.

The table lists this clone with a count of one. CDR3 sequence (DNA): TGTGCCAGCAGGGGGGGGACCGGGCGCCAGCCCCAGCATTTT. It is translated as CASRGGTGRQPQHF. The gene calls are TRBV6-1 and TRBJ1-5, with TRBD1 as a possible D gene (5 bases). This CDR3 spans 14 amino acids. V gave up 6 bases and J gave up 7 bases, with 16 bases separating them. The V gene's germline CDR1 is MNHNS and CDR2 SASEGT.

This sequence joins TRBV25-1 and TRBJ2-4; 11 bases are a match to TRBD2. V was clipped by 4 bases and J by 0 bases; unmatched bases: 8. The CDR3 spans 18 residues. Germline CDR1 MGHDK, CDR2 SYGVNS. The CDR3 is CASSGTSGSDLAKNIQYF. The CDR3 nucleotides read TGTGCCAGCAGTGGCACTAGCGGGAGTGACCTAGCCAAAAACATTCAGTACTTC.

The CDR3, as DNA: TGTGCCAGTAGTATCGACAGGGGGTACGAGCAGTACTTC. Translation: CASSIDRGYEQYF. The V gene is TRBV19, the J gene TRBJ2-7, with TRBD1 matching 9 bases. The CDR3 is 13 amino acids. CDR1 and CDR2 from the germline V gene are LNHDA and SQIVND (reference sequence). The J segment lost 4 bases and the V segment lost 3 bases, leaving 1 base of the junction unmatched.

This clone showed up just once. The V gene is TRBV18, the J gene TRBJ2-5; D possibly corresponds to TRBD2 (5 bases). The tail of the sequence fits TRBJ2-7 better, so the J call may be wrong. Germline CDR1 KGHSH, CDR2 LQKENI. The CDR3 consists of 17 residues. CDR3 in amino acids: CASSPSTAAPPSYEQYF. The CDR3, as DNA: TGTGCCAGCTCACCATCTACAGCGGCCCCTCCGTCCTACGAGCAGTACTTC.

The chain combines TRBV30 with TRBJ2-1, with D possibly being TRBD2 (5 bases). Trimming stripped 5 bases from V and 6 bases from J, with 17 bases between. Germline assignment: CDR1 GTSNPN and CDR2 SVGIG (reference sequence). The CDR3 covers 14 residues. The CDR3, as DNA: TGTGCCTGGGGCCGGGTAGCGCCTGGCAATGAGCAGTTCTTC. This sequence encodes CAWGRVAPGNEQFF.

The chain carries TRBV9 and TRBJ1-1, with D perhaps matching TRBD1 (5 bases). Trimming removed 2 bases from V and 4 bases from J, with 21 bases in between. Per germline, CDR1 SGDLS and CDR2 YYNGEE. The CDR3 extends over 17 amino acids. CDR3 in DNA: TGTGCCAGCAGCGTGAGGAGGGATTCACTGAGGGGCACTGAAGCTTTCTTT. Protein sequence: CASSVRRDSLRGTEAFF. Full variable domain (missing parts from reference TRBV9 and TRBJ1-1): DSGVTQTPKHLITATGQRVTLRCSPRSGDLSVYWYQQSLDQGLQFLIQYYNGEERAKGNILERFSAQQFPDLHSELNLSSLELGDSALYFCASSVRRDSLRGTEAFFGQGTRLTVV.

The CDR3 DNA reads TGTGCCAGCAGTTTCCCTACTTTTGCCAAGCCCACCGGGGAGCTGTTTTTT. It specifies CASSFPTFAKPTGELFF. The V gene is TRBV28, the J gene TRBJ2-2; D is uncertain. Germline assignment: CDR1 MDHEN and CDR2 SYDVKM. This CDR3 comprises 17 residues. Deletions cut 3 bases from V and 4 bases from J, with 18 bases between.

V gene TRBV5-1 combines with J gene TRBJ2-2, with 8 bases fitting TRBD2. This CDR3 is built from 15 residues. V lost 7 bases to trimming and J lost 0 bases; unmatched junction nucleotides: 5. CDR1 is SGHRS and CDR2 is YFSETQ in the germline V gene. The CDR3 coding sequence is TGCGCCAGCTCGGAGCGGGAGACGAACACCGGGGAGCTGTTTTTT. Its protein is CASSERETNTGELFF.

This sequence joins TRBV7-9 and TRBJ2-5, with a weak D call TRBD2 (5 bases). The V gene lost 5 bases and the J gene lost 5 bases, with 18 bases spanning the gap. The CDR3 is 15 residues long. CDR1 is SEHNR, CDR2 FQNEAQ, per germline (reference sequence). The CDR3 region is CASSSASGSFETQYF. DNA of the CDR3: TGTGCCAGCAGCAGCGCCTCGGGGAGCTTTGAGACCCAGTACTTC.

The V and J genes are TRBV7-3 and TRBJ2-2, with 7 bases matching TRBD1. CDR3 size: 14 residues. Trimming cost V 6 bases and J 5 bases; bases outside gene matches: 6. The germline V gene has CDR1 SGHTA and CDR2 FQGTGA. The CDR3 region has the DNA TGTGCCAGCAGTTTTGACAGGGAGACCGGGGAGCTGTTTTTT. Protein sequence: CASSFDRETGELFF.

For the CDR3, the DNA is TGTGCCAGCAGATCTCACGGATCTACGGGCGGGGAGCTGTTTTTT. This sequence encodes CASRSHGSTGGELFF. The chain has TRBV9 and TRBJ2-2; the D is unclear. Trimming removed 5 bases at V and 7 bases at J, with 18 bases between. Germline values: CDR1 SGDLS, CDR2 YYNGEE. The CDR3 loop spans 15 amino acids. Filled out from reference TRBV9 and TRBJ2-2, the complete variable domain reads DSGVTQTPKHLITATGQRVTLRCSPRSGDLSVYWYQQSLDQGLQFLIQYYNGEERAKGNILERFSAQQFPDLHSELNLSSLELGDSALYFCASRSHGSTGGELFFGEGSRLTVL.

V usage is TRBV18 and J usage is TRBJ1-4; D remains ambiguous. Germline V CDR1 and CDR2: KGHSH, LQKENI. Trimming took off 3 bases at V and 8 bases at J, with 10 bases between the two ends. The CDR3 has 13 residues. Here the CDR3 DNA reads TGTGCCAGCTCACCCACTGTGCTCGAAAAACTGTTTTTT. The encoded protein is CASSPTVLEKLFF.